The clone carrying this T cell receptor (beta chain) was counted between two and nine times. Antigen: not known. This entry is derived from a study of blood T cells in healthy people across ages. Findings and caveats of the study: Because sorting was not performed, PBMCs prevented conclusive naive versus antigen-experienced comparison.

The CDR3 has 15 residues. Losses at the gene ends were 5 bases for V and 2 bases for J; bases not matched to a gene: 8. The germline gives CDR1 SGHVS, CDR2 FNYEAQ. Next came a second PCR, run for about 6 to 12 cycles, which used a sample-barcoded 5' primer along with a J-beta primer mix. In TCRdb, the 5' RACE reads were re-called with MiXCR into one record per CDR3 protein. There are some 560,000 distinct CDR3 sequences in the sample; over 25% occur only once, and approximately 3.6% lies in the top ten. The sample also formed part of further work on T cells of mothers and their children.

This receptor was obtained from a boy younger than 10 in good health. The V call is TRBV7-6, the J call TRBJ2-7; 8 nucleotides agree with TRBD1. The sequenced material came from blood. For the CDR3, the DNA is TGTGCCAGCAGCGCTAAGTCGGGACAGGCCTACGAGCAGTACTTC. Translating gives CASSAKSGQAYEQYF.